This T cell receptor beta chain comes out of a study of T cell responses to AZD1222 COVID-19 vaccine. Germline CDR1 SGHDT, CDR2 YYEEEE. Between the trimmed V and J ends, which lost 0 bases and 3 bases, there was a span of 10 bases. The length of the CDR3 is 14 residues. This clone was observed a few times. Some clones are missing from TCRdb's copy, which holds only in-frame ones; the method was immunoSEQ multiplex PCR. The table lists roughly 92,000 clones, nearly 90% of them singletons. This clonotype was sampled from an adult in good health. Sequencing was performed on peripheral blood, taken on day 0 of AZD1222 vaccination. The gene calls are TRBV5-6 and TRBJ2-7, with unresolved D. The CDR3 nucleotides read TGTGCCAGCAGCTTGGGGTCGGACGGCTACGAGCAGTACTTC. Amino acid sequence: CASSLGSDGYEQYF. Based on the CDR3 plus reference TRBV5-6 and TRBJ2-7, the full variable domain is DAGVTQSPTHLIKTRGQQVTLRCSPKSGHDTVSWYQQALGQGPQFIFQYYEEEERQRGNFPDRFSGHQFPNYSSELNVNALLLGDSALYLCASSLGSDGYEQYFGPGTRLTVT.